These T cell receptor beta chains were read from a single sample in a study of control samples from healthy donors and cancer patients. Measured with immunoSEQ multiplex PCR; TCRdb has only the in-frame clones, and not every one. The top ten clones hold 1.6% of a sample with fewer than 30,000 clones, about 87% of them seen once. Input material: PBMCs. The receptors shown here come from a woman aged 35 to 49 with lung cancer. CDR3s include the opening cysteine and the closing phenylalanine or tryptophan. The order of the fields is V gene, D gene, CDR3 length, clone size, J gene, CDR3 protein, CDR3 DNA. A D gene is named only where the DNA matches it firmly. Where a row states a size, it is once, few, many or the class of an expanded clone; other rows omit it.

>TRBV6-1|.|13|.|TRBJ2-7
CASSEDGIYEQYF
TGTGCCAGCAGTGAAGACGGGATCTACGAGCAGTACTTC
>TRBV7-2|.|15|.|TRBJ1-1
CASSLDSGSNTEAFF
TGTGCCAGCAGCTTAGACTCCGGGTCGAACACTGAAGCTTTCTTT
>TRBV18|.|12|.|TRBJ1-2
CASSRQVYGYTF
TGTGCCAGCTCACGACAGGTTTATGGCTACACCTTC
>TRBV27|.|14|.|TRBJ2-5
CASSFMGIGETQYF
TGTGCCAGCAGTTTTATGGGGATCGGGGAGACCCAGTACTTC
>TRBV30|.|15|.|TRBJ1-5
CAWSVGQGSNQPQHF
TGTGCCTGGAGTGTAGGGCAGGGTAGCAATCAGCCCCAGCATTTT
>TRBV9|.|17|.|TRBJ2-3
CASSVDVGSPSTDTQYF
TGTGCCAGCAGCGTAGATGTAGGCAGTCCTAGCACAGATACGCAGTATTTT
>TRBV9|TRBD1|15|.|TRBJ1-1
CASSHARDRNTEAFF
TGTGCCAGCAGCCACGCTCGGGACAGGAACACTGAAGCTTTCTTT
>TRBV19|.|13|.|TRBJ2-7
CASSIAGTREQYF
TGTGCCAGTAGTATAGCCGGGACACGCGAGCAGTACTTC
>TRBV6-5|.|14|.|TRBJ2-7
CASSSQGKINEQYF
TGTGCCAGCAGTTCGCAGGGTAAGATCAACGAGCAGTACTTC
>TRBV30|TRBD1|14|.|TRBJ1-2
CAWSSGTVNYGYTF
TGTGCCTGGAGTAGCGGGACAGTTAACTATGGCTACACCTTC
>TRBV30|TRBD1|11|.|TRBJ2-7
CAFKDRYEQYF
TGTGCCTTCAAGGACAGGTACGAGCAGTACTTC
>TRBV27|TRBD1|17|.|TRBJ1-4
CASSFFWGQGMREKLFF
TGTGCCAGCAGTTTTTTTTGGGGACAGGGGATGAGAGAAAAACTGTTTTTT
>TRBV18|.|18|.|TRBJ2-3
CASSPRGFGETSTDTQYF
TGTGCCAGCTCACCACGAGGGTTTGGCGAAACTAGCACAGATACGCAGTATTTT
>TRBV9|.|14|.|TRBJ2-1
CASSVGAVLNEQFF
TGTGCCAGCAGCGTAGGCGCCGTACTCAATGAGCAGTTCTTC
>TRBV28|TRBD1|12|.|TRBJ1-1
CASSFRRGRAFF
TGTGCCAGCAGTTTCCGCAGGGGGCGGGCTTTCTTT
>TRBV10-3|TRBD1|14|.|TRBJ1-2
CAITSDRDFYGYTF
TGTGCCATCACCTCGGACAGGGATTTCTATGGCTACACCTTC
>TRBV2|TRBD1|14|.|TRBJ2-2
CASRRDRGTGELFF
TGTGCCAGCCGCCGGGACAGGGGCACCGGGGAGCTGTTTTTT
>TRBV5-5|.|16|.|TRBJ2-1
CASSLLSGFSYNEQFF
TGTGCCAGCAGCTTGCTATCGGGTTTCTCCTACAATGAGCAGTTCTTC
>TRBV9|.|10|.|TRBJ1-4
CASGAAGLFF
TGTGCCAGCGGCGCTGCCGGACTGTTTTTT
>TRBV5-8|.|14|.|TRBJ2-7
CASSFGLGRYEQYF
TGTGCCAGCAGCTTCGGACTGGGGCGCTACGAGCAGTACTTC
>TRBV20-1|.|10|.|TRBJ2-7
CSAGDYEQYF
TGCAGTGCTGGGGACTACGAGCAGTACTTC
>TRBV19|.|17|.|TRBJ2-6
CASSLQGGSAGANVLTF
TGTGCCAGTAGTCTTCAGGGGGGGAGCGCTGGGGCCAACGTCCTGACTTTC
>TRBV19|TRBD1|17|.|TRBJ2-1
CASSFGTGTGVNNEQFF
TGTGCCAGTAGTTTCGGGACAGGCACGGGGGTAAACAATGAGCAGTTCTTC
>TRBV2|TRBD1|13|.|TRBJ1-2
CATRQGPVYGYTF
TGTGCCACGAGACAGGGTCCTGTCTATGGCTACACCTTC
>TRBV19|.|13|once|TRBJ1-6
CASDPTGPSPLHF
TGTGCCAGCGACCCAACAGGGCCCTCACCCCTCCACTTT
>TRBV6-5|TRBD2|15|.|TRBJ2-3
CASNWRGGTTDTQYF
TGTGCCAGCAACTGGCGGGGGGGAACCACAGATACGCAGTATTTT
>TRBV4-3|.|13|.|TRBJ2-2
CASSQDYTGELFF
TGCGCCAGCAGCCAAGACTACACCGGGGAGCTGTTTTTT
>TRBV24-1|.|14|.|TRBJ2-5
CATSDTEYQETQYF
TGTGCCACCAGTGATACCGAGTACCAAGAGACCCAGTACTTC
>TRBV12-3/TRBV12-4|.|10|.|TRBJ2-2
CASALGELFF
TGTGCCAGCGCTCTCGGGGAGCTGTTTTTT
>TRBV7-3|.|13|.|TRBJ1-1
CASSLNSQAEAFF
TGTGCCAGCAGCTTAAACAGTCAGGCAGAAGCTTTCTTT
>TRBV15|TRBD1|15|.|TRBJ1-5
CATSRDGRGQQPQHF
TGTGCCACCAGCAGAGATGGTAGGGGGCAACAGCCCCAGCATTTT
>TRBV7-2|.|13|.|TRBJ1-5
CATLRGRHQPQHF
TGTGCCACCCTACGGGGCAGGCATCAGCCCCAGCATTTT
>TRBV14|.|14|.|TRBJ1-2
CASSQTNFRFGYTF
TGTGCCAGCAGCCAAACAAACTTTCGTTTCGGCTACACCTTC
>TRBV5-4|.|17|.|TRBJ2-3
CASSSGGHPIRTDTQYF
TGTGCCAGCAGCTCCGGGGGCCACCCAATCCGCACAGATACGCAGTATTTT
>TRBV6-5|.|15|.|TRBJ1-5
CASSWGPESNQPQHF
TGTGCCAGCAGCTGGGGACCCGAGTCGAATCAGCCCCAGCATTTT
>TRBV5-1|TRBD2|16|.|TRBJ2-5
CASSLEASGGQETQYF
TGCGCCAGCAGCTTGGAAGCTAGCGGGGGCCAAGAGACCCAGTACTTC
>TRBV4-1|.|15|.|TRBJ1-1
CASSQEDYREGEAFF
TGCGCCAGCAGCCAAGAAGACTACAGGGAGGGTGAGGCTTTCTTT
>TRBV29-1|.|13|.|TRBJ1-1
CSVSWGQATEAFF
TGCAGCGTTTCTTGGGGGCAAGCCACTGAAGCTTTCTTT
>TRBV11-3|TRBD2|15|.|TRBJ2-5
CASSARLAEQETQYF
TGTGCCAGCAGCGCAAGACTAGCGGAGCAAGAGACCCAGTACTTC
>TRBV11-1|.|15|.|TRBJ1-1
CASSPLRGSGTEAFF
TGTGCCAGCAGCCCCCTCAGGGGTAGCGGCACTGAAGCTTTCTTT
>TRBV18|.|16|.|TRBJ2-1
CASSPPRSGTYNEQFF
TGTGCCAGCTCACCACCGCGGAGCGGAACCTACAATGAGCAGTTCTTC
>TRBV3-1/TRBV3-2|.|16|few|TRBJ1-3
CASSQDPVTTGNTIYF
TGTGCCAGCAGCCAAGACCCGGTAACGACTGGAAACACCATATATTTT
>TRBV12-3/TRBV12-4|.|13|.|TRBJ2-1
CASSLTSYNEQFF
TGTGCCAGCAGTCTCACCTCCTACAATGAGCAGTTCTTC
>TRBV19|.|15|.|TRBJ2-5
CASNRGGGLQETQYF
TGTGCCAGTAACCGGGGCGGGGGCCTCCAAGAGACCCAGTACTTC